These 26 T cell receptor beta chains share one sample of origin, sequenced in a study of cytomegalovirus exposure and HLA in healthy donors. With 60 Vbeta and 13 Jbeta primers, the PCR was carried out. Libraries were prepared by immunoSEQ multiplex PCR; TCRdb keeps only in-frame clonotypes and omits some of them. The repertoire shows 150,000 to 200,000 clones; the top ten hold around 0.79%. Sequenced material: PBMCs. Every receptor here comes from a woman between 18 and 30 years old in good health and CMV-seropositive.

V gene TRBV27 combines with J gene TRBJ2-7; D gene uncertain. Trimming removed 5 bases from V and 2 bases from J, with 10 bases in between. CDR3 length equals 13 residues. Germline lookup yields CDR1 MNHEY and CDR2 SMNVEV (reference sequence). The CDR3: CASSRTDTYEQYF. For the CDR3, the DNA is TGTGCCAGCAGTCGAACAGATACCTACGAGCAGTACTTC.

The chain has TRBV6-5 and TRBJ1-5, with D maybe TRBD1 (5 bases). V lost 5 bases and J lost 7, with 15 bases in between. This CDR3 region has 14 residues. Germline V lookup: CDR1 MNHEY, CDR2 SVGAGI. The CDR3 is CASSPSGDGQPQHF. The CDR3, as DNA: TGTGCCAGCAGTCCCTCGGGGGACGGACAGCCCCAGCATTTT.

The chain has TRBV4-2 and TRBJ1-1; perhaps TRBD1 as D (5 bases). V was cut by 4 bases and J by 3 bases, with 15 bases left in between. Germline loops: CDR1 LGHNA, CDR2 YNFKEQ. CDR3 length equals 15 residues. CDR3 protein: CASSLSLQDHTEAFF. The CDR3 coding sequence is TGTGCCAGCAGCCTAAGCCTACAGGACCACACTGAAGCTTTCTTT.

In nucleotides, the CDR3 is TGTGCCAGCAGCTTGGACAGGTACCACTACGAGCAGTACTTC. It encodes CASSLDRYHYEQYF. J is TRBJ2-5 and V is TRBV7-7; TRBD1 agrees at 7 bases. TRBJ2-7 explains the end of the DNA better; the J call may be wrong. Germline V gene lookup returns CDR1 SSHAT and CDR2 FNYEAQ (reference sequence). The CDR3 covers 14 residues.

CDR3 loop: CASSSGSLAGGSYNEQFF. The CDR3 region has the DNA TGCGCCAGCAGCTCGGGATCCCTAGCGGGGGGATCGTACAATGAGCAGTTCTTC. The genes are TRBV5-1 and TRBJ2-1, with TRBD2 identical over 11 bases. V was pared by 3 bases and J by 4 bases, with 12 bases of the junction left unmatched. The CDR3 has 18 residues. The V gene's germline CDR1 is SGHRS and CDR2 YFSETQ.

The chain links TRBV4-1 to TRBJ2-7; TRBD2 aligns across 7 bases. CDR1 is MGHRA and CDR2 is YSYEKL in the germline V gene. The CDR3 has 15 amino acids. After removal of 4 bases from V and 1 base from J, the junction contained 7 bases not matched to a gene. The CDR3 DNA follows: TGCGCCAGCAGCCCCGGTTGGGAGGGGTCCTACGAGCAGTACTTC. It translates to CASSPGWEGSYEQYF.

The chain employs TRBV2 and TRBJ1-2; 7 bases line up with TRBD1. CDR3 length: 14 amino acids. Germline trimming cut 7 bases from V and 4 bases from J; bases unmatched to any gene: 9. Germline values: CDR1 SNHLY, CDR2 FYNNEI. The DNA for the CDR3 is TGTGCCAGCACCCTGGGACAGACCGTCTATGGCTACACCTTC. It specifies CASTLGQTVYGYTF.

V gene TRBV7-9 combines with J gene TRBJ2-5; tentatively, D is TRBD1 (6 bases). Deletions cut 0 bases from V and 4 bases from J, with 9 bases between. The CDR3 extends over 14 amino acids. CDR1 and CDR2 (germline): SEHNR, FQNEAQ (reference sequence). Written as DNA, the CDR3 is TGTGCCAGCAGCTTAGCTACAGGGTCAGAGACCCAGTACTTC. Protein sequence: CASSLATGSETQYF.

The rearrangement uses TRBV2 and TRBJ1-1; 8 bases fit TRBD1. The CDR3 loop spans 15 amino acids. Germline-derived CDR1 and CDR2 are SNHLY and FYNNEI. The ends lost 7 bases at V and 3 bases at J; junction bases unmatched: 10. For the CDR3, the DNA is TGTGCCAGCACGTCGGGACAGGCGGGTTACACTGAAGCTTTCTTT. Its translation: CASTSGQAGYTEAFF. Supplemented by reference TRBV2 and TRBJ1-1, the full variable domain reads EPEVTQTPSHQVTQMGQEVILRCVPISNHLYFYWYRQILGQKVEFLVSFYNNEISEKSEIFDDQFSVERPDGSNFTLKIRSTKLEDSAMYFCASTSGQAGYTEAFFGQGTRLTVV.

The chain couples TRBV27 to TRBJ1-1; no reliable D call. CDR1 is MNHEY, CDR2 SMNVEV, per germline (reference sequence). The CDR3 loop spans 15 amino acids. V gave up 4 bases and J gave up 4 bases, with 16 bases separating them. CDR3 sequence: CASSSPGGRVTEAFF. The CDR3 DNA sequence: TGTGCCAGCAGTTCACCGGGAGGGAGAGTCACTGAAGCTTTCTTT.

The rearrangement uses TRBV5-4 and TRBJ2-1; 12 bases agree with TRBD2. The junction had 5 bases not matched to a gene; V was cut back by 0 bases and J by 7 bases. CDR1 SGHNT and CDR2 YYREEE come from the germline V gene (reference sequence). The CDR3 sequence is 16 residues long. CDR3 in amino acids: CASSLAASGRGNEQFF. The CDR3 DNA sequence: TGTGCCAGCAGCTTGGCTGCTAGCGGGAGGGGAAATGAGCAGTTCTTC.

The J gene is TRBJ2-7, the V gene TRBV5-1, with a weak D call TRBD2 (7 bases). The CDR3 contains 15 residues. V was clipped by 5 bases and J by 4 bases, with 19 bases between them. The germline V gene encodes CDR1 SGHRS and CDR2 YFSETQ. CDR3 loop: CASRGGAGEMYEQYF. CDR3 coding DNA: TGCGCCAGCAGAGGGGGGGCGGGAGAGATGTACGAGCAGTACTTC.

The chain is built from TRBV19 and TRBJ2-2; 8 positions agree with TRBD1. After removal of 2 bases from V and 5 bases from J, the junction contained 1 base not matched to a gene. Germline V gives CDR1 LNHDA, CDR2 SQIVND (reference sequence). The CDR3 has 14 residues. CDR3 sequence reads: CASSITGGTGELFF. CDR3 in DNA: TGTGCCAGTAGTATAACAGGGGGGACCGGGGAGCTGTTTTTT.

The chain joins TRBV5-1 to TRBJ1-6, with 8 bases aligning to TRBD1. V shed 0 bases and J 7 bases; nucleotides not matched to a gene: 3. The length of the CDR3 is 15 residues. CDR1 is SGHRS, CDR2 YFSETQ, per germline. The CDR3 loop reads CASSLGWDRNSPLHF. The CDR3 nucleotides are TGCGCCAGCAGCTTGGGTTGGGACAGGAATTCACCCCTCCACTTT.

The chain links TRBV6-5 to TRBJ1-5, with TRBD1 matching 7 bases. With V trimmed by 6 bases and J by 3 bases, 8 bases remained unmatched. The CDR3 extends over 15 amino acids. Per the germline V gene, CDR1 is MNHEY and CDR2 is SVGAGI. CDR3 in DNA: TGTGCCAGCAGAGTGAGTACAGGGGTCAATCAGCCCCAGCATTTT. Translation gives CASRVSTGVNQPQHF.

The chain employs TRBV4-2 and TRBJ1-6; tentatively, D is TRBD1 (6 bases). The length of the CDR3 is 16 residues. V lost 0 bases, J lost 9 bases, and 15 bases lay in between. Germline V gives CDR1 LGHNA, CDR2 YNFKEQ. The CDR3 nucleotides read TGTGCCAGCAGCCAAGATCCCCCGGGACAACTTTCACCCCTCCACTTT. Translation: CASSQDPPGQLSPLHF.

The chain joins TRBV7-6 to TRBJ1-4, with D possibly TRBD1 on 5 matching bases. Between the trimmed V and J ends, which lost 0 bases and 8 bases, there was a span of 10 bases. The CDR3 length is 14 residues. Germline lookup yields CDR1 SGHVS and CDR2 FNYEAQ. The CDR3 sequence: CASSLAGGEEKLFF. In DNA form, the CDR3 reads TGTGCCAGCAGCTTAGCAGGAGGGGAAGAAAAACTGTTTTTT.

For this clone: This sample includes further DNA sequences coding for the same CDR3. This chain links TRBV7-9 with TRBJ2-7; 7 nucleotides match TRBD1. CDR3 length: 13 amino acids. V lost 4 bases and J lost 2; bases outside the gene matches: 2. Germline assignment: CDR1 SEHNR and CDR2 FQNEAQ (reference sequence). In DNA form, the CDR3 reads TGTGCCAGCAGCTACGGGACAGCCTACGAGCAGTACTTC. Protein product: CASSYGTAYEQYF.

The chain combines TRBV6-5 with TRBJ2-1; 7 bases are shared with TRBD1. J gave up 6 bases and V 6 bases, and 8 bases lay outside the gene matches. Germline CDR1 and CDR2: MNHEY and SVGAGI. This CDR3 has 14 residues. For the CDR3, the DNA is TGTGCCAGCAGCATCAGGGGGTTGACCAATGAGCAGTTCTTC. Translation gives CASSIRGLTNEQFF.

This rearrangement joins TRBV21-1 to TRBJ1-2. TRBV21-1 is classified as a pseudogene. This CDR3 is built from 11 residues. In DNA form, the CDR3 reads TGTGCCAGCAGCTTCGACGGGAGATCACTATTC. The encoded protein is CASSFDGRSLF.

The genes are TRBV6-1 and TRBJ2-1, with 8 positions matching TRBD2. Germline V CDR1 and CDR2: MNHNS, SASEGT. V lost 4 bases to trimming and J lost 3 bases; unmatched junction nucleotides: 2. The CDR3 extends over 14 amino acids. In DNA form, the CDR3 reads TGTGCCAGCAGTGGTAGCGGGGACTACAATGAGCAGTTCTTC. This gives the protein CASSGSGDYNEQFF.

This rearrangement joins TRBV30 to TRBJ2-1; perhaps TRBD2 as D (6 bases). The CDR3 extends over 14 amino acids. The germline CDR1 and CDR2 sequences are GTSNPN and SVGIG (reference sequence). Trimming left V 3 bases short and J 2 bases short, with 11 bases between. In nucleotides, the CDR3 is TGTGCCTGGAGAGGAGGGGTGGCCTACAATGAGCAGTTCTTC. Amino acid sequence: CAWRGGVAYNEQFF. Filled out from reference TRBV30 and TRBJ2-1, the complete variable domain reads SQTIHQWPATLVQPVGSPLSLECTVEGTSNPNLYWYRQAAGRGLQLLFYSVGIGQISSEVPQNLSASRPQDRQFILSSKKLLLSDSGFYLCAWRGGVAYNEQFFGPGTRLTVL.

The V gene is TRBV15, the J gene TRBJ2-3; TRBD2 is a possible D gene (5 bases). Per the germline V gene, CDR1 is LNHNV and CDR2 is YYDKDF (reference sequence). V lost 6 bases and J lost 9, with 13 bases in between. CDR3 length equals 12 residues. The chain's CDR3 is CATRGLPATQYF. The DNA for the CDR3 is TGTGCCACCAGAGGACTGCCGGCCACGCAGTATTTT.

As to this clone: The junction departs from the called germline gene at one end, perhaps through a read error. This chain connects TRBV6-5 to TRBJ2-7, with D perhaps TRBD1 (5 bases). From germline, CDR1 is MNHEY and CDR2 SVGAGI. CDR3 length: 15 amino acids. CDR3 nucleotide sequence: TGTGCCGGCAGTCCCCAGGGAATACCCTCCTACGAGCAGTACTTC. It translates to CAGSPQGIPSYEQYF.

This sequence joins TRBV18 and TRBJ1-5; TRBD1 agrees at 9 bases. There are 15 residues in the CDR3. Germline assignment: CDR1 KGHSH and CDR2 LQKENI. V lost 3 bases, J lost 6 bases, and 6 bases stayed unmatched. As DNA, the CDR3 is TGTGCCAGCTCACCGTACAGGGGGCTAGGTCAGCCCCAGCATTTT. Translation gives CASSPYRGLGQPQHF. The full variable domain, rest sourced from reference TRBV18 and TRBJ1-5, is NAGVMQNPRHLVRRRGQEARLRCSPMKGHSHVYWYRQLPEEGLKFMVYLQKENIIDESGMPKERFSAEFPKEGPSILRIQQVVRGDSAAYFCASSPYRGLGQPQHFGDGTRLSIL.

CDR3 residues: CASSLESLANNEQFF. CDR3 in DNA: TGTGCCAGCAGCTTAGAATCCCTAGCGAACAATGAGCAGTTCTTC. The chain combines TRBV7-2 with TRBJ2-1; possibly TRBD2 for D (6 bases). Trimming cost V 1 base and J 5 bases, with 12 bases left between them. The CDR3 spans 15 residues. The germline V gene has CDR1 SGHTA and CDR2 FQGNSA.